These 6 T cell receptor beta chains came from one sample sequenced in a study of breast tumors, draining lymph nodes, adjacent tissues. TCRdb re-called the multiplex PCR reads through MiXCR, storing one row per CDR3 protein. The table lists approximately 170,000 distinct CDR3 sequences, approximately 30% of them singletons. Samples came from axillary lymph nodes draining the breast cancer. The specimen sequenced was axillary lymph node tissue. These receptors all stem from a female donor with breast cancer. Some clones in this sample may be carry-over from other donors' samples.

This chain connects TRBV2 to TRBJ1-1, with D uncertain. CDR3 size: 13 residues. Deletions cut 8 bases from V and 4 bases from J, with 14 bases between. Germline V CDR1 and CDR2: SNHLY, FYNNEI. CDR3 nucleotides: TGTGCCAGCGGCCGAGGGTTTGGCACTGAAGCTTTCTTT. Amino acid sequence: CASGRGFGTEAFF.

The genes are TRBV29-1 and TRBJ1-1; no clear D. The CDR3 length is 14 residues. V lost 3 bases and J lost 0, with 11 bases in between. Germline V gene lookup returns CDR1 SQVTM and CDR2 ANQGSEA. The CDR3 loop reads CSVDHPQMNTEAFF. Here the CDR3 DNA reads TGCAGCGTTGATCACCCACAGATGAACACTGAAGCTTTCTTT.

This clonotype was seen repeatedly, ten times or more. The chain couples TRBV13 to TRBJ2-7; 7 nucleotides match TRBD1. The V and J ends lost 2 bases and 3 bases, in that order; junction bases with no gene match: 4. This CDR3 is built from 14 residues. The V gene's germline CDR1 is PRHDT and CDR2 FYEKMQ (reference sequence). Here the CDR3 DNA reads TGTGCCAGCAGCTTAAAGAACAGGGGCTACGAGCAGTACTTC. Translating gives CASSLKNRGYEQYF.

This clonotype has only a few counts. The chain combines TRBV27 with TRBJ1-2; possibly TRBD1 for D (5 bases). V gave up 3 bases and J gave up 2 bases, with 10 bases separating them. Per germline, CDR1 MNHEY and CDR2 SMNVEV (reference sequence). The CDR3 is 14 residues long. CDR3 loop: CASSFRRENYGYTF. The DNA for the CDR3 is TGTGCCAGCAGTTTTCGCAGGGAGAACTATGGCTACACCTTC.

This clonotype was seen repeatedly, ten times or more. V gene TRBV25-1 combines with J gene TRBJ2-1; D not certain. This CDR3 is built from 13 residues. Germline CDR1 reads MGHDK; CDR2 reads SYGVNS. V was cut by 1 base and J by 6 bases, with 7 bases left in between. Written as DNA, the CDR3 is TGTGCCAGCAGTGAATCCGGGTCCAATGAGCAGTTCTTC. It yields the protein CASSESGSNEQFF.

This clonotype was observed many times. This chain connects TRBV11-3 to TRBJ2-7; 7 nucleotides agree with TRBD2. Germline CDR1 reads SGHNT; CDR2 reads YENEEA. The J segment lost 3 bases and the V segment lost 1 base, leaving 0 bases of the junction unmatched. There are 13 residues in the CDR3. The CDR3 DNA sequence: TGTGCCAGCAGCTTAGGCGGGGGCTACGAGCAGTACTTC. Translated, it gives CASSLGGGYEQYF. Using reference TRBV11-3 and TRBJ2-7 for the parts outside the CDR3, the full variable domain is EAGVVQSPRYKIIEKKQPVAFWCNPISGHNTLYWYLQNLGQGPELLIRYENEEAVDDSQLPKDRFSAERLKGVDSTLKIQPAELGDSAVYLCASSLGGGYEQYFGPGTRLTVT.